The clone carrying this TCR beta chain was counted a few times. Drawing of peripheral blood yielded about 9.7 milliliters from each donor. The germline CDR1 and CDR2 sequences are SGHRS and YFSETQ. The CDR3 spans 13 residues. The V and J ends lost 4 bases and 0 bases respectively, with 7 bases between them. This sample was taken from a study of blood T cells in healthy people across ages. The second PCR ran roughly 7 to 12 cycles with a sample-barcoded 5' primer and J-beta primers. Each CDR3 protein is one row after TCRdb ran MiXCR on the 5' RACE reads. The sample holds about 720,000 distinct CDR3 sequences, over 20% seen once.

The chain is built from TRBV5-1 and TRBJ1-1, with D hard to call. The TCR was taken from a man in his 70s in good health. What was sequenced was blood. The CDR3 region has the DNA TGCGCCAGCAGCATCCAGATGAACACTGAAGCTTTCTTT. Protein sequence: CASSIQMNTEAFF.